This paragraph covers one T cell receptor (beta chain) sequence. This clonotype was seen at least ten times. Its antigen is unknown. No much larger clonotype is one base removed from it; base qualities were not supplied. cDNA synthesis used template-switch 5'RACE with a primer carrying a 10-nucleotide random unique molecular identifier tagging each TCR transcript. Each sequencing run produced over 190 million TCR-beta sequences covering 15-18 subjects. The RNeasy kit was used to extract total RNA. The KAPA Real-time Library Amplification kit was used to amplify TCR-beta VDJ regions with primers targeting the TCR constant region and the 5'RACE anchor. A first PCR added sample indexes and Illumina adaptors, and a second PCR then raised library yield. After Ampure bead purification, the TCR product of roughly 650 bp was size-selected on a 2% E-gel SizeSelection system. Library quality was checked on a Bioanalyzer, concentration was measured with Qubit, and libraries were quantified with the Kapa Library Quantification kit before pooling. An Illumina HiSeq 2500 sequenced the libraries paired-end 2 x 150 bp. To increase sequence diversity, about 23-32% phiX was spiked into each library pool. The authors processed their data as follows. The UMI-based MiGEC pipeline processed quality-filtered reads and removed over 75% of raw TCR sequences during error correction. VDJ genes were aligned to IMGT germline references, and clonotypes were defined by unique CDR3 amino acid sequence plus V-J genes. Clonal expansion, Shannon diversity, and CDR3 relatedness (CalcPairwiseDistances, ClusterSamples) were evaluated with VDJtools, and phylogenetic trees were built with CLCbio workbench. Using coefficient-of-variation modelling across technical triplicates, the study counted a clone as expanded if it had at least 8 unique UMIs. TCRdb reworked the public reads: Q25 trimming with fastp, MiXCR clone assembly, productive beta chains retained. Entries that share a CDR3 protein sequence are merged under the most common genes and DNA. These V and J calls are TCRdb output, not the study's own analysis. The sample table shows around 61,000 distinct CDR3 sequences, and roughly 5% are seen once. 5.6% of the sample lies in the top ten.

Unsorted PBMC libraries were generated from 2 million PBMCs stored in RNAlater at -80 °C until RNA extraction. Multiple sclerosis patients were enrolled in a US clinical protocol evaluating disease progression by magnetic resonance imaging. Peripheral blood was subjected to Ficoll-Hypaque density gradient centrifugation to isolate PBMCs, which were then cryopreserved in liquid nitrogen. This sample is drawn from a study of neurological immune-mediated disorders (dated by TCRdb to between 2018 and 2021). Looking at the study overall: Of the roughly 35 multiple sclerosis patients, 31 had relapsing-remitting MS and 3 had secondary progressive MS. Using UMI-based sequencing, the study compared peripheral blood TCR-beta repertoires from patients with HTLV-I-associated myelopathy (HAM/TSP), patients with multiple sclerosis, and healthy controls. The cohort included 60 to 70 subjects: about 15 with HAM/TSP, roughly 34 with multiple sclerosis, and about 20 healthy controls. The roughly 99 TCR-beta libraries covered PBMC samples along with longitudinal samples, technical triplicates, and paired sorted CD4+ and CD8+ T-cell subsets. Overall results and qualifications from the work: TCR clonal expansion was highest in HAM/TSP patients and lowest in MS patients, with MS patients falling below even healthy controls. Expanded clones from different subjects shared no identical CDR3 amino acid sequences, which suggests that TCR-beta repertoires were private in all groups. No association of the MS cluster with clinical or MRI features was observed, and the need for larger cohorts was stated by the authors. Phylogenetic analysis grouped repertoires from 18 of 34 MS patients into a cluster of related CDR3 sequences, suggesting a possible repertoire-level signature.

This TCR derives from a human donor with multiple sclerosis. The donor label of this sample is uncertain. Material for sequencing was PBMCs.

The CDR3 in this case is CSASGGRLNTEAFF. The DNA reads TGCAGTGCTAGCGGGGGACGGTTGAACACTGAAGCTTTCTTT. The chain is assembled from TRBV20-1 and TRBJ1-1, with TRBD1 perhaps the D gene, on 5 matching bases. Trimming takes 3 bases from V and 0 bases from J, and the germline ends sit 11 bases apart. The CDR3, from cysteine to phenylalanine, totals 14 residues. Left in the record is the CDR3 DNA by itself, 42 bases read in frame from the first base. CDR1 DFQATT and CDR2 SNEGSKA are derived from the germline V gene (reference sequence).